This T cell receptor (beta chain) was found in a study of molecular identifiers for immune sequencing clone quantification. This clonotype is a singleton in its sample. One entry per CDR3 protein results from TCRdb running MiXCR on the PCR reads. The data show approximately 100,000 distinct CDR3 sequences, approximately 40% seen once. The CDR3 covers 18 residues. V dropped 0 bases and J dropped 5 bases, with 23 bases sitting between them. Germline V gives CDR1 SGHDN, CDR2 FVKESK. The clonotype originates from a human donor in good health. Some libraries in this study had Jurkat cell RNA spiked in. The sequenced sample was naive CD8+ T cells from blood, with Jurkat cell RNA spiked in. Specified subset: FACS-sorted CD8+CD4-CCR7+CD45RA+ naive T cells. The V call is TRBV14, the J call TRBJ2-7; TRBD2 is a possible D gene (6 bases). The CDR3 bases are TGTGCCAGCAGCCAAGATAGATCACCACGGGGGACTGTCAACGAGCAGTACTTC. Protein: CASSQDRSPRGTVNEQYF.